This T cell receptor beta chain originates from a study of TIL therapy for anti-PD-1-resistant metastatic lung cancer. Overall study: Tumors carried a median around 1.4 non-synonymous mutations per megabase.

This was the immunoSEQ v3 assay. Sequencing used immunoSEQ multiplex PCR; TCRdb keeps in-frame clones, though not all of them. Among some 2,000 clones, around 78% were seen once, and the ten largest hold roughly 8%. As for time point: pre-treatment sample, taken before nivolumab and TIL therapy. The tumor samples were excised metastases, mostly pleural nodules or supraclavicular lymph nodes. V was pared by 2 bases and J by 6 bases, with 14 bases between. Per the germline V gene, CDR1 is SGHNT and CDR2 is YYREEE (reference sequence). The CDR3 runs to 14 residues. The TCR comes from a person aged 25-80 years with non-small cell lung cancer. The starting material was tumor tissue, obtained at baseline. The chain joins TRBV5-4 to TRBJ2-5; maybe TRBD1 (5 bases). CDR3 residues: CASSFESGSKTQYF. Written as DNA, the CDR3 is TGTGCCAGCAGCTTTGAGTCAGGGTCAAAGACCCAGTACTTC.